These 28 T cell receptor beta chains came from one sample sequenced in a study of blood T cells in healthy people across ages. Primed by a sample-barcoded 5' primer and a J-beta primer mix, a second PCR proceeded for roughly 6 to 12 cycles. Via MiXCR, TCRdb re-called the 5' RACE reads, giving one row per CDR3 protein. There are about 630,000 distinct CDR3 sequences in the sample; under 25% occur only once, and roughly 3.7% lies in the top ten. Sequences were obtained from blood. The receptors come from a man in his 70s in good health.

This clonotype came up a few times. This chain connects TRBV19 to TRBJ2-1, with 9 bases that match TRBD1. CDR3 length: 15 amino acids. V lost 4 bases, J lost 3 bases, and 4 bases stayed unmatched. Germline loops: CDR1 LNHDA, CDR2 SQIVND (reference sequence). The chain's CDR3 is CASSKQGAFYNEQFF. CDR3 nucleotide sequence: TGTGCCAGTAGTAAACAGGGGGCGTTCTACAATGAGCAGTTCTTC.

The gene calls are TRBV27 and TRBJ2-3, with 9 bases fitting TRBD1. Germline values: CDR1 MNHEY, CDR2 SMNVEV (reference sequence). The CDR3 spans 17 residues. J was trimmed by 1 base and V by 5 bases; bases with no gene match: 10. The CDR3 spells CASSTYRQGGGTDTQYF. Here the CDR3 DNA reads TGTGCCAGCAGTACGTACCGACAGGGGGGGGGCACAGATACGCAGTATTTT.

This clonotype occurred a few times. This rearrangement joins TRBV10-3 to TRBJ2-3, with 10 bases that match TRBD2. The V and J ends lost 6 bases and 2 bases, in that order; junction bases with no gene match: 2. The CDR3 covers 14 residues. In germline, CDR1 is ENHRY, CDR2 SYGVKD. CDR3 loop: CAISLAGDTDTQYF. CDR3 nucleotide sequence: TGTGCCATCAGCCTAGCGGGAGACACAGATACGCAGTATTTT.

The CDR3 reads CASSQDRSGSYEQYF. CDR3 nucleotides: TGCGCCAGCAGCCAAGATCGAAGCGGGAGCTACGAGCAGTACTTC. The genes are TRBV4-3 and TRBJ2-7, with 8 bases matching TRBD2. The CDR3 totals 15 residues. With 0 bases clipped from V and 3 bases from J, the junction kept 4 bases outside the gene matches. From germline, CDR1 is LGHNA and CDR2 YSLEER.

V and J are TRBV5-5 and TRBJ2-2, with D hard to call. CDR3 length: 15 amino acids. Trimming left V 4 bases short and J 0 bases short, with 10 bases between. CDR1 and CDR2 from the germline V gene are SGHKS and YYEKEE (reference sequence). The CDR3 DNA sequence: TGTGCCAGCAGCCCGAGGAACTCGAACACCGGGGAGCTGTTTTTT. It encodes CASSPRNSNTGELFF.

This clonotype was detected only a few times. J is TRBJ2-5 and V is TRBV4-2; 11 positions match TRBD1. CDR3 size: 16 residues. The germline gives CDR1 LGHNA, CDR2 YNFKEQ. Losses at the gene ends were 2 bases for V and 4 bases for J; bases not matched to a gene: 6. CDR3 DNA sequence: TGTGCCAGCAGCCAAATTGGACAGGGGGCTGCAGAGACCCAGTACTTC. As protein: CASSQIGQGAAETQYF.

Only a few counts were recorded for this clonotype. The rearrangement uses TRBV7-6 and TRBJ2-2; D may be TRBD2 (6 bases). V lost 2 bases and J lost 1, with 11 bases in between. The CDR3 is 16 residues long. Germline values: CDR1 SGHVS, CDR2 FNYEAQ. The CDR3 nucleotides read TGTGCCAGCAGCTTACCCCGGGACTTGAACACCGGGGAGCTGTTTTTT. It specifies CASSLPRDLNTGELFF.

The chain recombines TRBV27 with TRBJ2-5, with TRBD1 as a possible D gene (6 bases). The CDR3 loop spans 13 amino acids. V gave up 5 bases and J gave up 8 bases, with 15 bases separating them. Germline assignment: CDR1 MNHEY and CDR2 SMNVEV (reference sequence). The CDR3 coding sequence is TGTGCCAGCAGTGCAGGGGTTCTTGGTACCCAGTACTTC. This translates into CASSAGVLGTQYF.

This clonotype was observed a few times. The chain joins TRBV20-1 to TRBJ2-2, with 7 bases fitting TRBD2. Germline CDR1 and CDR2: DFQATT and SNEGSKA (reference sequence). J lost 3 bases, V lost 0 bases, and 16 bases had no gene match. This CDR3 comprises 19 residues. Here the CDR3 reads CSARDLLKRGKDDTGELFF. In DNA form, the CDR3 reads TGCAGTGCTAGAGATCTACTGAAGCGGGGAAAGGATGACACCGGGGAGCTGTTTTTT.

This clonotype was detected many times. The chain employs TRBV7-2 and TRBJ2-4; 8 positions agree with TRBD2. The length of the CDR3 is 16 residues. Germline CDR1 is SGHTA and CDR2 is FQGNSA. V lost 4 bases to trimming and J lost 0 bases; unmatched junction nucleotides: 5. The CDR3 sequence: CASSSVAGLAKNIQYF. The CDR3 DNA reads TGTGCCAGCAGCTCCGTAGCGGGACTAGCCAAAAACATTCAGTACTTC.

Only a few counts were recorded for this clonotype. The V call is TRBV27, the J call TRBJ1-1; D gene uncertain. The CDR3 contains 17 residues. CDR1 is MNHEY, CDR2 SMNVEV, per germline (reference sequence). The ends were cut back, 6 bases at V and 0 bases at J, with 20 bases in the middle. CDR3 bases: TGTGCCAGCAGCCATAGTTCCCCTACAGTTTTGAACACTGAAGCTTTCTTT. It translates to CASSHSSPTVLNTEAFF.

This clonotype has just a few counts. The V and J genes are TRBV6-1 and TRBJ1-1; TRBD1 matches 8 bases. The CDR3 has 17 amino acids. V trimming: 6 bases; J trimming: 0 bases; junction bases outside the gene matches: 12. Germline loops: CDR1 MNHNS, CDR2 SASEGT. CDR3 region: CASRATGDGPVNTEAFF. The DNA of the CDR3 is TGTGCCAGCAGGGCGACAGGGGACGGTCCGGTGAACACTGAAGCTTTCTTT.

V and J are TRBV18 and TRBJ1-2; TRBD1 matches at 9 bases. Losses at the gene ends were 0 bases for V and 5 bases for J; bases not matched to a gene: 1. Germline V gives CDR1 KGHSH, CDR2 LQKENI. CDR3 length equals 14 residues. CDR3 DNA sequence: TGTGCCAGCTCACCACCCGGGACAGGGTATGGCTACACCTTC. It yields the protein CASSPPGTGYGYTF.

V is TRBV30 and J is TRBJ2-5; maybe TRBD1 (6 bases). Deletions cut 0 bases from V and 2 bases from J, with 25 bases between. This CDR3 comprises 19 residues. Germline loops: CDR1 GTSNPN, CDR2 SVGIG (reference sequence). The DNA of the CDR3 is TGTGCCTGGAGTGTTAAGGGACACGGCGGCAGGGAAATGCAAGAGACCCAGTACTTC. This sequence encodes CAWSVKGHGGREMQETQYF.

This clonotype has just a few counts. The gene calls are TRBV5-4 and TRBJ1-2; D is perhaps TRBD1 (5 bases). The V gene's germline CDR1 is SGHNT and CDR2 YYREEE (reference sequence). Trimming cost V 4 bases and J 8 bases, with 21 bases left between them. The CDR3 is made up of 15 amino acids. CDR3 in DNA: TGTGCCAGCAGCATCAGGGACCGCGGGAGAGGGGGCTACACCTTC. This encodes CASSIRDRGRGGYTF. The full variable domain, in which reference TRBV5-4 and TRBJ1-2 provide the parts outside the CDR3, is ETGVTQSPTHLIKTRGQQVTLRCSSQSGHNTVSWYQQALGQGPQFIFQYYREEENGRGNFPPRFSGLQFPNYSSELNVNALELDDSALYLCASSIRDRGRGGYTFGSGTRLTVV.

This clonotype has more than one count but fewer than ten. CDR3 region: CASSPRTGFLAGVMPYEQYF. The CDR3 DNA reads TGTGCCAGCTCACCAAGGACAGGGTTCCTAGCGGGGGTCATGCCCTACGAGCAGTACTTC. The chain carries TRBV18 and TRBJ2-7, with TRBD2 matching over 10 bases. The germline gives CDR1 KGHSH, CDR2 LQKENI. V lost 2 bases, J lost 2 bases, and 18 bases stayed unmatched. The CDR3 length is 20 residues.

This clonotype was seen many times. The chain recombines TRBV11-2 with TRBJ2-7; no clear D gene. V lost 0 bases and J lost 9, with 6 bases in between. This CDR3 region has 11 residues. Germline loops: CDR1 SGHAT, CDR2 FQNNGV. Here the CDR3 reads CASSLDPSQYF. The CDR3 DNA sequence: TGTGCCAGCAGCTTAGATCCGTCGCAGTACTTC. Filled out from reference TRBV11-2 and TRBJ2-7, the complete variable domain reads EAGVAQSPRYKIIEKRQSVAFWCNPISGHATLYWYQQILGQGPKLLIQFQNNGVVDDSQLPKDRFSAERLKGVDSTLKIQPAKLEDSAVYLCASSLDPSQYFGPGTRLTVT.

The chain recombines TRBV5-1 with TRBJ2-2; D could derive from TRBD1 or TRBD2 (5 bases each). The CDR3 has 15 amino acids. V lost 4 bases, J lost 3 bases, and 13 bases lay in between. The germline gives CDR1 SGHRS, CDR2 YFSETQ. CDR3 coding DNA: TGCGCCAGCAGCATCCGGGACCCCGACACCGGGGAGCTGTTTTTT. It encodes CASSIRDPDTGELFF. Full variable domain (missing parts from reference TRBV5-1 and TRBJ2-2): KAGVTQTPRYLIKTRGQQVTLSCSPISGHRSVSWYQQTPGQGLQFLFEYFSETQRNKGNFPGRFSGRQFSNSRSEMNVSTLELGDSALYLCASSIRDPDTGELFFGEGSRLTVL.

This chain uses TRBV7-3 with TRBJ2-7, with TRBD2 matching 7 bases. Germline V gene lookup returns CDR1 SGHTA and CDR2 FQGTGA. V trimming: 4 bases; J trimming: 0 bases; junction bases outside the gene matches: 9. The CDR3 covers 16 residues. CDR3 region: CASSSLTSNSSYEQYF. In DNA form, the CDR3 reads TGTGCCAGCAGCTCCTTGACTAGCAACTCCTCCTACGAGCAGTACTTC.

This chain joins TRBV27 and TRBJ2-1, with 7 positions matching TRBD2. This CDR3 has 16 residues. Germline-derived CDR1 and CDR2 are MNHEY and SMNVEV (reference sequence). Trimming removed 5 bases from V and 1 base from J; junction bases left unmatched: 8. CDR3 sequence reads: CASSDGLGMSYNEQFF. The DNA of the CDR3 is TGTGCCAGCAGTGACGGACTAGGAATGTCCTACAATGAGCAGTTCTTC.

Concerning this clonotype: This may arise from a read error, as a much more abundant clone is one base away. The rearrangement uses TRBV18 and TRBJ2-5, with D uncertain. CDR1 and CDR2 (germline): KGHSH, LQKENI. CDR3 length equals 13 residues. The CDR3 sequence: CASSGKLKEIQYF. In DNA, the CDR3 is TGTGCCAGCTCAGGGAAACTGAAAGAGATCCAGTACTTC. The complete variable domain, with remaining parts taken from reference TRBV18 and TRBJ2-5, reads NAGVMQNPRHLVRRRGQEARLRCSPMKGHSHVYWYRQLPEEGLKFMVYLQKENIIDESGMPKERFSAEFPKEGPSILRIQQVVRGDSAAYFCASSGKLKEIQYFGPGTRLLVL.

This clonotype was recorded at least ten times. The chain has TRBV20-1 and TRBJ2-1; D remains unclear. The CDR3 has 13 amino acids. Looked up from germline, CDR1 is DFQATT and CDR2 is SNEGSKA (reference sequence). Between the trimmed V and J ends, which lost 0 bases and 4 bases, there was a span of 7 bases. The CDR3 DNA follows: TGCAGTGCTAGAGATAGTGGTTACAATGAGCAGTTCTTC. Its translation is CSARDSGYNEQFF.

With regard to this clonotype: One end of the junction is discordant with germline, which a read error may explain. V usage is TRBV12-3 or TRBV12-4 and J usage is TRBJ2-2, with D tentatively TRBD2 (6 bases). The CDR3 sequence is 13 residues long. The CDR3 coding sequence is TGTGCCAGCAGCCCTAGAATAACCGGGGGGCTGTTTTTT. It translates to CASSPRITGGLFF.

Worth noting for this clonotype: Given a much more abundant clone one base away, this may be a read error. The rearrangement links TRBV7-2 to TRBJ2-5; D possibly corresponds to TRBD1 (5 bases). Between the trimmed V and J ends, which lost 3 bases and 7 bases, there was a span of 12 bases. This CDR3 spans 13 amino acids. The germline V gene encodes CDR1 SGHTA and CDR2 FQGNSA. This CDR3 reads CASSLGQGLTQYF. The DNA of the CDR3 is TGTGCCAGCAGCTTGGGGCAGGGTTTGACCCAGTACTTC.

This clonotype has more than one count but fewer than ten. V and J are TRBV3-1 and TRBJ2-1; 14 bases line up with TRBD2. CDR1 is LGHDT and CDR2 is YNNKEL in the germline V gene (reference sequence). The ends lost 5 bases at V and 4 bases at J; junction bases unmatched: 4. CDR3 length: 16 amino acids. The CDR3 bases are TGTGCCAGCAGCGAAGGGACTAGCGGGGGATACAATGAGCAGTTCTTC. Translating it yields CASSEGTSGGYNEQFF.

The chain recombines TRBV7-2 with TRBJ2-5; TRBD2 might be the D (5 bases). The end of the DNA fits TRBJ2-1 better, so the J call may be wrong. CDR1 and CDR2 from the germline V gene are SGHTA and FQGNSA. The CDR3 covers 12 residues. The CDR3 DNA is TGTGCCAGCAGCTTAACTAGGGATGAGCAGTTCTTC. Protein: CASSLTRDEQFF.

This clonotype was observed a few times. V and J are TRBV2 and TRBJ2-1; D gene ambiguous. The CDR3 is 14 amino acids. From germline, CDR1 is SNHLY and CDR2 FYNNEI. The V gene lost 7 bases and the J gene lost 4 bases, with 14 bases spanning the gap. The CDR3 bases are TGTGCCAGCAAGCCGCGCCTACCATACAATGAGCAGTTCTTC. Translating it yields CASKPRLPYNEQFF. Drawing the rest from reference TRBV2 and TRBJ2-1, the complete variable domain is EPEVTQTPSHQVTQMGQEVILRCVPISNHLYFYWYRQILGQKVEFLVSFYNNEISEKSEIFDDQFSVERPDGSNFTLKIRSTKLEDSAMYFCASKPRLPYNEQFFGPGTRLTVL.

This clonotype showed up just a few times. V is TRBV6-6 and J is TRBJ2-7; tentative D call: TRBD1 (5 bases). Germline assignment: CDR1 MNHNY and CDR2 SVGAGI (reference sequence). The CDR3 spans 13 residues. Trimming took 9 bases from V and 2 from J, leaving 14 bases between them. The DNA for the CDR3 is TGTGCCAGTCGGACATTAGGACCCTACGAGCAGTACTTC. Residues: CASRTLGPYEQYF.